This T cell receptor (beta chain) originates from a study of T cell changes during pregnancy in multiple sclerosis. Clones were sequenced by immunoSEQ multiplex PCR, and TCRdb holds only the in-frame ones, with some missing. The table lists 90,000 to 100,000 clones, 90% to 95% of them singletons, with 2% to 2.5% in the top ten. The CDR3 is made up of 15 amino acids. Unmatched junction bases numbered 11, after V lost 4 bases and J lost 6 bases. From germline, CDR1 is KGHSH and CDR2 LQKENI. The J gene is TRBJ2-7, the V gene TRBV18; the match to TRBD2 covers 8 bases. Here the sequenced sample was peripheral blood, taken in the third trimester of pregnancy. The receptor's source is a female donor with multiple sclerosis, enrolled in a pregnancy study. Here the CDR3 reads CASSQGLGVAREQYF. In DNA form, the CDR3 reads TGTGCCAGCTCACAGGGACTAGGGGTAGCTCGCGAGCAGTACTTC.